This T cell receptor (beta chain) stems from a study of T cell repertoires in cytomegalovirus infection. Looking at the study overall: Indications came from public TCR beta signatures; they pointed to CMV infection and to a matching HLA type.

With respect to this clonotype: Its antigen is as yet unknown.

TCRdb re-analysed the reads in MiXCR, keeping a single row per CDR3 protein. The sample shows some 920,000 distinct CDR3 sequences, roughly 30% of them seen only once. Germline V gives CDR1 SGDLS, CDR2 YYNGEE. The V and J ends lost 4 bases and 3 bases, in that order; junction bases with no gene match: 12. CDR3 size: 17 residues. The TCR comes from a human donor in good health (CMV status not recorded). Some clones in this sample may be carry-over from other donors' samples. Sample: cultured CD8+ T cells from PBMCs, taken from culture after CMV antigen stimulation. The genes are TRBV9 and TRBJ2-2; 7 bases align to TRBD2. In DNA form, the CDR3 reads TGTGCCAGCAGCTCTCCTAGCGGCCTTCTGGACACCGGGGAGCTGTTTTTT. Protein product: CASSSPSGLLDTGELFF.